The source of this T cell receptor (beta chain) is a study of PD-L1 blockade in urothelial cancer. Background on the study: Patients commenced atezolizumab in the mid-2010s, and it was given at 1,200 mg intravenously every 3 weeks. Male sex and bladder-origin urothelial cancer were recorded for about 85% of the roughly 30 patients. Findings and limits, study-wide: A pretreatment blood TCR clonality that fell below the median predicted better progression-free and overall survival. Enhanced expansion of tumor-associated blood clones at 3 weeks characterized durable-benefit patients.

Time point reported: pretreatment peripheral blood. Profiling relied on immunoSEQ multiplex PCR, and the TCRdb table lists in-frame clones only, not all of them. The repertoire holds 60,000 to 70,000 clones, with under 90% as singletons. V dropped 0 bases and J dropped 4 bases, with 13 bases sitting between them. This CDR3 region has 14 residues. The germline V gene encodes CDR1 GTSNPN and CDR2 SVGIG (reference sequence). As to this clone: The target antigen is unknown.

Sequences were derived from PBMCs, sampled around atezolizumab (anti-PD-L1) treatment. The receptor comes from a man between 65 and 85 years old with urothelial cancer. The chain joins TRBV30 to TRBJ2-7; perhaps TRBD1 as D (6 bases). The DNA for the CDR3 is TGTGCCTGGAGTGTAAACAGGGTTTTGTACGAGCAGTACTTC. Its translation is CAWSVNRVLYEQYF.